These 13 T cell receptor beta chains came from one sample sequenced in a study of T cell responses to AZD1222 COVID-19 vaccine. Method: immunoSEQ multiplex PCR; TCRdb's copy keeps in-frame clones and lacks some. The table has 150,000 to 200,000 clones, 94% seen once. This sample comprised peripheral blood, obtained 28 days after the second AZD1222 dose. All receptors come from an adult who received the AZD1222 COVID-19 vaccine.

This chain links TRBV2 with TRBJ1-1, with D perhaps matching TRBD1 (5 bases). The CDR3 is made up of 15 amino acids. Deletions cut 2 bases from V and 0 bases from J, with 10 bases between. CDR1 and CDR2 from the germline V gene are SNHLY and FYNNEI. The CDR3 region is CASSEYAGMNTEAFF. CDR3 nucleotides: TGTGCCAGCAGTGAATATGCAGGGATGAACACTGAAGCTTTCTTT.

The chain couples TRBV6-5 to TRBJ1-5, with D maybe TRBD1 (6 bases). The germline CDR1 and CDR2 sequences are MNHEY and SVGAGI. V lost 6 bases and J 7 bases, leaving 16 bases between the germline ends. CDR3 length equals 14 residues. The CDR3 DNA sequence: TGTGCCAGCAGACCGGGGGCGGAATGGCAGCCCCAGCATTTT. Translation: CASRPGAEWQPQHF.

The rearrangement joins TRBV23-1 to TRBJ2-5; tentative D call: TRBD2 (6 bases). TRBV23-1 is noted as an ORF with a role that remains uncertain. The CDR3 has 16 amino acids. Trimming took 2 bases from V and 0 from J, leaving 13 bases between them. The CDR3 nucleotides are TGCGCCAGCAGTCAAGGGGTCGAGCGGGACCAAGAGACCCAGTACTTC. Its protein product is CASSQGVERDQETQYF.

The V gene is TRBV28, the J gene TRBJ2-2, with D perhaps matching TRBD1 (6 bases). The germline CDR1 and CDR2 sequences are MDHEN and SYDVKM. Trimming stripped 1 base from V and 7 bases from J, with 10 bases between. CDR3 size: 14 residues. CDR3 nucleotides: TGTGCCAGCAGTTTATTCCCAGGGGTCGGGGAGCTGTTTTTT. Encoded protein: CASSLFPGVGELFF.

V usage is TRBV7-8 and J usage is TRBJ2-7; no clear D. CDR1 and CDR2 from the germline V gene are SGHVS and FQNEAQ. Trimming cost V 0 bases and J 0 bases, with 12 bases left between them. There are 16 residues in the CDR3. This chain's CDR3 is CASSLAVYGSSYEQYF. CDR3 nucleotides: TGTGCCAGCAGCTTAGCAGTGTATGGCAGCTCCTACGAGCAGTACTTC.

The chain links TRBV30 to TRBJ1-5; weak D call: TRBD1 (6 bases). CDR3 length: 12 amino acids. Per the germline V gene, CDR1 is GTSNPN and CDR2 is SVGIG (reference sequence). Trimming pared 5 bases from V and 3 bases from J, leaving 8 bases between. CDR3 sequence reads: CAWGQINQPQHF. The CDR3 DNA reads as TGTGCCTGGGGACAGATCAATCAGCCCCAGCATTTT.

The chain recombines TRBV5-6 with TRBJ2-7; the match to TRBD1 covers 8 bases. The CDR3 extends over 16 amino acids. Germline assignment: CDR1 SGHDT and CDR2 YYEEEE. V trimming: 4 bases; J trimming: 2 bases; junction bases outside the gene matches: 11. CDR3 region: CASSILTGQETYEQYF. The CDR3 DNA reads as TGTGCCAGCAGCATTCTAACGGGACAGGAGACCTACGAGCAGTACTTC.

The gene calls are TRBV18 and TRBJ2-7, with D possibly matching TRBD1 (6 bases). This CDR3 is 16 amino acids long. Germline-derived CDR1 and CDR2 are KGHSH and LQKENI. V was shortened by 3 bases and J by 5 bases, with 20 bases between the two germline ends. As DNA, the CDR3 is TGTGCCAGCTCACCCCCCAACAGGGTAGGTTTCGACGAGCAGTACTTC. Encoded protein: CASSPPNRVGFDEQYF.

In nucleotides, the CDR3 is TGTGCCAGCTCACCAATGGGTCAGCCCCAGCATTTT. Its protein is CASSPMGQPQHF. The chain uses TRBV18 and TRBJ1-5; no definite D call. The germline CDR1 and CDR2 sequences are KGHSH and LQKENI. Trimming removed 2 bases from V and 6 bases from J, with 5 bases in between. The CDR3 contains 12 residues.

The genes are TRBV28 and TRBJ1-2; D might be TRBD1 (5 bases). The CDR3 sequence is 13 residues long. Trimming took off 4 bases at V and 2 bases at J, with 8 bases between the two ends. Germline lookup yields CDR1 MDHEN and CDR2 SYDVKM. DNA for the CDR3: TGTGCCAGCAGTTCGACAGCAAACTATGGCTACACCTTC. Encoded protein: CASSSTANYGYTF.

The CDR3 nucleotides are TGTGCCAGCAGCTTACGGGGTGAGGACACTGAAGCTTTCTTT. Amino acid sequence: CASSLRGEDTEAFF. The chain links TRBV7-9 to TRBJ1-1; no clear D. Germline V gene data show CDR1 as SEHNR and CDR2 as FQNEAQ (reference sequence). V lost 2 bases and J 3 bases, leaving 10 bases between the germline ends. The CDR3 contains 14 residues. Combining the CDR3 with reference TRBV7-9 and TRBJ1-1 gives the whole variable domain DTGVSQNPRHKITKRGQNVTFRCDPISEHNRLYWYRQTLGQGPEFLTYFQNEAQLEKSRLLSDRFSAERPKGSFSTLEIQRTEQGDSAMYLCASSLRGEDTEAFFGQGTRLTVV.

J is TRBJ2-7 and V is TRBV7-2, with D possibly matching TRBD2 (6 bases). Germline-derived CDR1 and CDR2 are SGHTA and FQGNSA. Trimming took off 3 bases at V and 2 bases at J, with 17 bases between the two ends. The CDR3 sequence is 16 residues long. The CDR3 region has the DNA TGTGCCAGCAGCTTGGGTTCCGCGGGGCAAACCTACGAGCAGTACTTC. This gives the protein CASSLGSAGQTYEQYF.

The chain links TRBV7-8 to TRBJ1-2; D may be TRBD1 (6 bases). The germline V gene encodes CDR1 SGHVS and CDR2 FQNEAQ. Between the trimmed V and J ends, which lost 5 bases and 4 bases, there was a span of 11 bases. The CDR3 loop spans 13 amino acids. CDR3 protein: CASSGTGTYGYTF. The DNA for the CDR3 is TGTGCCAGCAGCGGAACAGGGACCTATGGCTACACCTTC.